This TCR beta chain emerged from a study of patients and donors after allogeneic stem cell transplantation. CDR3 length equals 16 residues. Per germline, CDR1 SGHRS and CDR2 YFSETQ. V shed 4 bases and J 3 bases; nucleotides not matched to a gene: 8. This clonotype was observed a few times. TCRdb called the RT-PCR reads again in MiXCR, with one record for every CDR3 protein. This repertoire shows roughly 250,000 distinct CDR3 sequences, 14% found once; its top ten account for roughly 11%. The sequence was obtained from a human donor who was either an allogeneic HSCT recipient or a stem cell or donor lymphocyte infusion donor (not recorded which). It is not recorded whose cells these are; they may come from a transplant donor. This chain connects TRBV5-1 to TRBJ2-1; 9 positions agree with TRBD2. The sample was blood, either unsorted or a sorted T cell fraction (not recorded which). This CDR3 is CASSAGASGIYNEQFF. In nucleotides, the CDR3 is TGCGCCAGCAGCGCCGGGGCTAGCGGGATCTACAATGAGCAGTTCTTC.